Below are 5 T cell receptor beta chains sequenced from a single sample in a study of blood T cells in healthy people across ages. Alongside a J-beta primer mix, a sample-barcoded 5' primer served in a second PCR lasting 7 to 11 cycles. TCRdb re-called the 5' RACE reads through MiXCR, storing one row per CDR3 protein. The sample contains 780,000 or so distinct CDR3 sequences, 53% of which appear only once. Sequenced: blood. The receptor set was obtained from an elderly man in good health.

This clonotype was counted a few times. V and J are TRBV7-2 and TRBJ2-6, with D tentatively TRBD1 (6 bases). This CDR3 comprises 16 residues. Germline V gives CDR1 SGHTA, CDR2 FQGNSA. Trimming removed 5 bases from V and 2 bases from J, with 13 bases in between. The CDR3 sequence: CASSRLGGPGANVLTF. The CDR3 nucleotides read TGTGCCAGCAGCCGATTAGGGGGACCTGGGGCCAACGTCCTGACTTTC.

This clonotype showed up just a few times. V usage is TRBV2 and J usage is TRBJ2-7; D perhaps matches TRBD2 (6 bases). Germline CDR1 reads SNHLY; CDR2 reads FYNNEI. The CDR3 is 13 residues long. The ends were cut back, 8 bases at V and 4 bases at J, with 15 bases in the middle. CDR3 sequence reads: CASQAGNSYEQYF. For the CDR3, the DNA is TGTGCCAGCCAAGCGGGTAACTCGTACGAGCAGTACTTC.

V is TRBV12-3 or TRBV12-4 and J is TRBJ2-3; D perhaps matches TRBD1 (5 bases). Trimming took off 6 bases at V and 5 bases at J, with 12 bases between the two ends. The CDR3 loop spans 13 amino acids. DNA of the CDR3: TGTGCCAGCAGCTGGGGCGTTCGAGATACGCAGTATTTT. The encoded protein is CASSWGVRDTQYF.

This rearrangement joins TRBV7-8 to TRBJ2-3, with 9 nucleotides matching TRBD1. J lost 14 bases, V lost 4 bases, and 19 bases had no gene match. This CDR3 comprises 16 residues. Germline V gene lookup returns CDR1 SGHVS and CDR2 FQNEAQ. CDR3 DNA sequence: TGTGCCAGCAGCTCCCGCCGGGACAGGGAATCCAGATACGCGTATTTT. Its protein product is CASSSRRDRESRYAYF.

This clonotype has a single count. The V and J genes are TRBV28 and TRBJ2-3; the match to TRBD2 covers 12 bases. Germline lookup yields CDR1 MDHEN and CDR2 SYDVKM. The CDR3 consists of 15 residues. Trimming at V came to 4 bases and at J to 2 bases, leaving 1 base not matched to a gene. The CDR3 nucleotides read TGTGCCAGCAGTTGGACTAGCGGGGTCACAGATACGCAGTATTTT. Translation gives CASSWTSGVTDTQYF.